The rows below give T cell receptor beta chains drawn from one sample of a study of early T cells in non-severe SARS-CoV-2 infection. TCRdb itself ran the 5' RACE reads through MiXCR, one entry per CDR3 protein. The sample includes about 64,000 distinct CDR3 sequences, 10% to 15% of them seen just once. The sequenced sample was whole blood, obtained at baseline. These receptors came from an adult who was a healthcare worker with PCR-confirmed SARS-CoV-2 infection or an uninfected control (not recorded which). The CDR3 runs from the conserved cysteine through the conserved F or W. D genes are given only for firm matches. Expanded clones get a size class; other rows say once, few or many, or leave the size out.

v_gene,d_gene,j_gene,abundance,CDR3nt,CDR3aa
TRBV13,TRBD2,TRBJ2-1,many,TGTGCCAGCAGCTTAAGGACTAGCGAATACAATGAGCAGTTCTTC,CASSLRTSEYNEQFF
TRBV7-2,.,TRBJ2-5,few,TGTGCCAGCAGCCCTCCCGGAAACCAAGAGACCCAGTACTTC,CASSPPGNQETQYF
TRBV12-3/TRBV12-4,.,TRBJ1-5,many,TGTGCCAGCAGTTTGGTGCCCCCTGGGCAGCCCCAGCATTTT,CASSLVPPGQPQHF
TRBV2,TRBD1,TRBJ1-2,.,TGTGCCAGCACCGATTCCCCGGGACAGGGATATGGCTACACCTTC,CASTDSPGQGYGYTF
TRBV11-2,TRBD1,TRBJ2-7,.,TGTGCCAGCAGCTCGGGGACAGGGAGTTACGGGCAGTACTTC,CASSSGTGSYGQYF
TRBV10-3,.,TRBJ2-1,few,TGTGCCATCAGCCCCGGGTCCTACAATGAGCAGTTCTTC,CAISPGSYNEQFF
TRBV7-2,.,TRBJ2-7,few,TGTGCCAGCAGCTTATCCGGAGGGACTCTCTACGAGCAGTACTTC,CASSLSGGTLYEQYF
TRBV28,TRBD2,TRBJ2-7,.,TGTGCCAGCAGCGCATATCCCGGGACTAGCGGGCCTGCCTACGAGCAGTACTTC,CASSAYPGTSGPAYEQYF
TRBV12-5,.,TRBJ1-5,.,TGTGCTAGTGGCTTGGAGAGCAATCAGCCCCAGCATTTT,CASGLESNQPQHF
TRBV5-1,TRBD2,TRBJ2-3,few,TGCGCCAGCAGCTTGAATCCTAGCGGGGTTCGAGATACGCAGTATTTT,CASSLNPSGVRDTQYF
TRBV21-1,.,TRBJ2-7,many,TGTGCCAGCAGCCCCCTGGACAGGGCGATCGGTCATACCTCCTACGAGCAGTACTTC,CASSPLDRAIGHTSYEQYF
TRBV12-3/TRBV12-4,TRBD2,TRBJ2-7,.,TGTGCCAGCAGTCGCGGGACTAGCGGCTACGAGCAGTACTTC,CASSRGTSGYEQYF
TRBV10-1,.,TRBJ2-1,.,TGCGCCAGCAGGGCGAGCGAGAGGGCCGGGAATGAGCAGTTCTTC,CASRASERAGNEQFF
TRBV7-2,TRBD1,TRBJ1-5,.,TGTGCCAGCAGCTTAGGGGCAGGGGGTTATCAGCCCCAGCATTTT,CASSLGAGGYQPQHF
TRBV5-1,TRBD1,TRBJ2-3,.,TGCGCCAGCAGCTTGGAAACAGGGGTTATGGATACGCAGTATTTT,CASSLETGVMDTQYF
TRBV4-2,.,TRBJ1-1,.,TGTGCCAGCAGCCAAGATAGTCATAACACTGAAGCTTTCTTT,CASSQDSHNTEAFF
TRBV10-3,.,TRBJ1-5,.,TGTGCCATCGGCTCGAGTAGCAATCAGCCCCAGCATTTT,CAIGSSSNQPQHF
TRBV23-1,.,TRBJ2-5,.,TGCGCCAGCAGTCAATCTTTCGGGGGGCGCCAGGAGACCCAGTACTTC,CASSQSFGGRQETQYF
TRBV6-5,.,TRBJ1-1,.,TGTGCCAGCAGTCTACGAGGGAGGAACACTGAAGCTTTCTTT,CASSLRGRNTEAFF
TRBV1,.,TRBJ2-5,.,TGCACCAGCAGCCATGGGTTAGCGGGGAGAGCCCAGTACTTC,CTSSHGLAGRAQYF
TRBV7-9,.,TRBJ2-5,few,TGTGCCAGCAGCTTGGCTACAGGCCAAGAGACCCAGTACTTC,CASSLATGQETQYF
TRBV6-6,.,TRBJ2-1,.,TGTGCCAGCAGTTACGACAATGAGCAGTTCTTC,CASSYDNEQFF
TRBV20-1,.,TRBJ1-2,medium-sized,TGCAGTGCTAAGCGGGGCTATGGCTACACCTTC,CSAKRGYGYTF
TRBV6-2/TRBV6-3,TRBD2,TRBJ2-1,.,TGTGCCAGCAACCCTACTAGCGGGAGTCACAATGAGCAGTTCTTC,CASNPTSGSHNEQFF
TRBV7-2,.,TRBJ2-3,.,TGTGCCAGCAGCTTGAGCACCTACACAGATACGCAGTATTTT,CASSLSTYTDTQYF
TRBV5-1,TRBD1,TRBJ2-7,many,TGCGCCAGCAGCTCGAGGACAGGGGCCTACGAGCAGTACTTC,CASSSRTGAYEQYF
TRBV29-1,.,TRBJ1-2,many,TGCAGCGTTGACGGGGGAGGGATCTATGGCTACACCTTC,CSVDGGGIYGYTF
TRBV7-2,TRBD1,TRBJ2-7,few,TGTGCCAGCAGCTGGCGGACAGGGACCTCCTACGAGCAGTACTTC,CASSWRTGTSYEQYF
TRBV9,.,TRBJ2-5,many,TGTGCCAGCAGCGCGACAGAGTTCGGGGAGACCCAGTACTTC,CASSATEFGETQYF
TRBV20-1,.,TRBJ2-1,many,TGCAGTGCTAGAGATCTGGAGGTAGGATACAATGAGCAGTTCTTC,CSARDLEVGYNEQFF
TRBV20-1,.,TRBJ2-4,few,TGCAGTGCTGGACCCGGACCCACCCTAGCCAAAAACATTCAGTACTTC,CSAGPGPTLAKNIQYF
TRBV28,.,TRBJ1-1,many,TGTGCCAGCAGCATTAGCGGCCCAGGAGCGAACACTGAAGCTTTCTTT,CASSISGPGANTEAFF
TRBV20-1,.,TRBJ1-5,few,TGCAGTGCTAGGGAAGGGGGACGAAATCAGCCCCAGCATTTT,CSAREGGRNQPQHF